Listed here are 32 T cell receptor beta chains from one sample, sequenced in a study of post-analysis software for immune sequencing data. Study-wide findings and caveats: The study found TRBV5-6, TRBV5-1 and TRBV20-1 among 5 or 6 TRBV segments more frequent in patients than controls.

The library was made from cDNA and included unique molecular identifiers. One entry per CDR3 protein, called by TCRdb with MiXCR from the PCR reads. The data contain fewer than 850,000 distinct CDR3 sequences, just under 30% of them seen just once; the ten biggest clones take up approximately 0.6%. Their target antigens are unknown. The sequenced sample consisted of blood. These receptors all come from a girl aged 10-17 years with multiple sclerosis.

There are a few counts of this clonotype. The chain is built from TRBV7-2 and TRBJ1-2; TRBD1 is a possible D gene (5 bases). The V end was cut by 1 base, the J end by 4 bases, with 10 bases between. Germline loops: CDR1 SGHTA, CDR2 FQGNSA. The CDR3 runs 14 residues. The CDR3 loop is CASSLGVGGYGYTF. CDR3 bases: TGTGCCAGCAGCTTAGGGGTGGGGGGCTATGGCTACACCTTC.

This clonotype was observed a handful of times. The rearrangement joins TRBV20-1 to TRBJ1-2, with a weak D call TRBD1 (5 bases). The germline V gene encodes CDR1 DFQATT and CDR2 SNEGSKA (reference sequence). The CDR3 spans 15 residues. Trimming left V 1 base short and J 7 bases short, with 19 bases between. CDR3 DNA sequence: TGCAGTGCTAGAGTTGACCGACCAGGGCGATTTGGCTACACCTTC. This gives the protein CSARVDRPGRFGYTF.

This chain joins TRBV5-1 and TRBJ2-1; 8 bases match TRBD2. CDR1 is SGHRS, CDR2 YFSETQ, per germline. The ends lost 4 bases at V and 0 bases at J; junction bases unmatched: 3. This CDR3 has 15 residues. The CDR3 DNA reads as TGCGCCAGCAGCCCGGCGGGGGGCTCCTACAATGAGCAGTTCTTC. This encodes CASSPAGGSYNEQFF.

A few counts support this clonotype. V gene TRBV6-1 combines with J gene TRBJ2-6; 13 nucleotides line up with TRBD2. Looked up from germline, CDR1 is MNHNS and CDR2 is SASEGT. V shed 6 bases and J 1 base; nucleotides not matched to a gene: 12. The CDR3 has 20 amino acids. The CDR3: CASRRMGLAGLLSGANVLTF. Here the CDR3 DNA reads TGTGCCAGCAGGCGGATGGGACTAGCGGGACTCCTGTCTGGGGCCAACGTCCTGACTTTC.

The genes are TRBV20-1 and TRBJ2-7; possibly TRBD1 or TRBD2 for D (5 bases each). Germline V CDR1 and CDR2: DFQATT, SNEGSKA (reference sequence). Deletions cut 3 bases from V and 6 bases from J, with 18 bases between. This CDR3 has 14 residues. CDR3 coding DNA: TGCAGTGCTAGGTTTGTGTCGGGGCCGTTCGAGCAGTACTTC. Translating gives CSARFVSGPFEQYF.

This clonotype was seen only a few times. The J gene is TRBJ1-2, the V gene TRBV4-3, with 7 bases matching TRBD1. V lost 2 bases, J lost 12 bases, and 12 bases stayed unmatched. This CDR3 is 14 amino acids long. Germline V CDR1 and CDR2: LGHNA, YSLEER. CDR3: CASSQTQFRGDNTF. DNA for the CDR3: TGCGCCAGCAGCCAAACTCAATTCAGGGGGGACAACACCTTC.

This clonotype was observed a handful of times. The chain recombines TRBV20-1 with TRBJ2-1, with 8 bases aligning to TRBD1. This CDR3 has 16 amino acids. Trimming cost V 1 base and J 13 bases; bases outside gene matches: 18. The germline CDR1 and CDR2 sequences are DFQATT and SNEGSKA (reference sequence). The CDR3 DNA follows: TGCAGTGCTAGAGCCGACACGAGTAGACAGGGGTCCTCCCAGTTCTTC. It is translated as CSARADTSRQGSSQFF.

The rearrangement uses TRBV20-1 and TRBJ1-1; 7 positions match TRBD1. Trimming cost V 0 bases and J 10 bases; bases outside gene matches: 8. The CDR3 is made up of 13 amino acids. Germline V gives CDR1 DFQATT, CDR2 SNEGSKA (reference sequence). This chain's CDR3 is CSAREAGGGGAFF. The CDR3 nucleotides read TGCAGTGCTAGAGAGGCAGGGGGTGGGGGAGCTTTCTTT.

The V gene is TRBV20-1, the J gene TRBJ1-2; weak D call: TRBD1 (5 bases). CDR3 length: 13 residues. Trimming took off 4 bases at V and 9 bases at J, with 18 bases between the two ends. Germline V lookup: CDR1 DFQATT, CDR2 SNEGSKA (reference sequence). The CDR3 DNA reads TGCAGTGCTAAAGGGGACTATGAATATAGCTACACCTTC. The encoded protein is CSAKGDYEYSYTF.

V is TRBV6-5 and J is TRBJ2-1; no firm D call. The CDR3 totals 14 residues. Trimming took off 2 bases at V and 6 bases at J, with 11 bases between the two ends. CDR1 and CDR2 from the germline V gene are MNHEY and SVGAGI. The DNA of the CDR3 is TGTGCCAGCAGTTACGCATCGAGGTCCAATGAGCAGTTCTTC. It yields the protein CASSYASRSNEQFF.

The V gene is TRBV7-2, the J gene TRBJ1-2; D is undetermined. This CDR3 comprises 13 residues. The V end was cut by 8 bases, the J end by 5 bases, with 15 bases between. CDR1 is SGHTA and CDR2 is FQGNSA in the germline V gene. The CDR3 bases are TGTGCCAGCGTACAAAGGAGCTCATATGGCTACACCTTC. Encoded protein: CASVQRSSYGYTF.

Worth noting for this clonotype: This may be a read error: a much more frequent sequence differs by one nucleotide. V is TRBV9 and J is TRBJ2-5; no reliable D call. CDR1 is SGDLS, CDR2 YYNGEE, per germline. Trimming took off 0 bases at V and 1 base at J, with 7 bases between the two ends. CDR3 size: 14 residues. CDR3 region: CASSVGEAQETQYF. For the CDR3, the DNA is TGTGCCAGCAGCGTAGGGGAAGCCCAAGAGACCCAGTACTTC. The complete variable domain, with remaining parts taken from reference TRBV9 and TRBJ2-5, reads DSGVTQTPKHLITATGQRVTLRCSPRSGDLSVYWYQQSLDQGLQFLIQYYNGEERAKGNILERFSAQQFPDLHSELNLSSLELGDSALYFCASSVGEAQETQYFGPGTRLLVL.

Ten or more counts support this clonotype. The chain employs TRBV7-8 and TRBJ2-1, with 8 bases lining up with TRBD1. The CDR3 is 17 amino acids. V shed 5 bases and J 12 bases; nucleotides not matched to a gene: 21. Germline loops: CDR1 SGHVS, CDR2 FQNEAQ. Here the CDR3 DNA reads TGTGCCAGCAGCCCCAGTCCCGGACAGGGTTACCGAATGCGGCAGTTCTTC. Protein product: CASSPSPGQGYRMRQFF.

This clonotype was counted only a few times. The rearrangement uses TRBV2 and TRBJ2-7, with TRBD2 matching 13 bases. This CDR3 region has 14 residues. CDR1 SNHLY and CDR2 FYNNEI come from the germline V gene. V lost 6 bases to trimming and J lost 6 bases; unmatched junction nucleotides: 5. CDR3 bases: TGTGCCAGCAGAGGACTAGCGGGAGAAGGCGAGCAGTACTTC. Its translation is CASRGLAGEGEQYF. Full variable domain (remainder filled in from reference TRBV2 and TRBJ2-7): EPEVTQTPSHQVTQMGQEVILRCVPISNHLYFYWYRQILGQKVEFLVSFYNNEISEKSEIFDDQFSVERPDGSNFTLKIRSTKLEDSAMYFCASRGLAGEGEQYFGPGTRLTVT.

The J gene is TRBJ2-3, the V gene TRBV7-2; 9 bases are shared with TRBD2. Germline V gives CDR1 SGHTA, CDR2 FQGNSA. This CDR3 comprises 13 residues. With V trimmed by 6 bases and J by 6 bases, 4 bases remained unmatched. CDR3 protein: CASRLAGPDTQYF. In DNA form, the CDR3 reads TGTGCCAGCAGGCTAGCGGGACCTGATACGCAGTATTTT.

This clonotype came up a few times. This sequence joins TRBV2 and TRBJ1-5; 10 bases are shared with TRBD1. The V segment lost 2 bases and the J segment 0 bases; nucleotides outside the gene matches: 4. The CDR3 loop spans 17 amino acids. Germline values: CDR1 SNHLY, CDR2 FYNNEI. The CDR3 nucleotides read TGTGCCAGCAGTGAACTGGGACAGGGGTTTAGCAATCAGCCCCAGCATTTT. Translated: CASSELGQGFSNQPQHF.

The chain couples TRBV4-3 to TRBJ1-1; no reliable D call. V lost 0 bases, J lost 1 base, and 9 bases lay in between. Germline assignment: CDR1 LGHNA and CDR2 YSLEER. The CDR3 sequence is 15 residues long. Here the CDR3 reads CASSQDGVENTEAFF. The CDR3 bases are TGCGCCAGCAGCCAAGATGGGGTAGAGAACACTGAAGCTTTCTTT.

This clonotype was counted only a few times. This chain uses TRBV5-6 with TRBJ2-1, with D perhaps matching TRBD1 (7 bases). The CDR3 consists of 15 residues. From germline, CDR1 is SGHDT and CDR2 YYEEEE. Trimming cost V 7 bases and J 2 bases, with 16 bases left between them. The CDR3 protein is CASAIQGGPYNEQFF. DNA of the CDR3: TGTGCCAGCGCAATCCAGGGGGGACCCTACAATGAGCAGTTCTTC.

This chain uses TRBV20-1 with TRBJ1-5, with D possibly being TRBD1 (5 bases). Between the trimmed V and J ends, which lost 1 base and 0 bases, there was a span of 10 bases. The CDR3 extends over 15 amino acids. Germline assignment: CDR1 DFQATT and CDR2 SNEGSKA (reference sequence). The CDR3 region is CSARGRDYSNQPQHF. The CDR3 DNA follows: TGCAGTGCTAGAGGCAGGGACTATAGCAATCAGCCCCAGCATTTT.

This clonotype has just a few counts. The chain is built from TRBV4-3 and TRBJ2-7, with D unresolved. This CDR3 has 14 residues. The germline V gene has CDR1 LGHNA and CDR2 YSLEER. The ends were cut back, 0 bases at V and 2 bases at J, with 8 bases in the middle. CDR3 protein: CASSQDRQTYEQYF. CDR3 DNA sequence: TGCGCCAGCAGCCAAGATAGGCAGACCTACGAGCAGTACTTC.

The rearrangement uses TRBV27 and TRBJ1-1, with TRBD1 matching 9 bases. The CDR3 has 13 amino acids. Germline-derived CDR1 and CDR2 are MNHEY and SMNVEV (reference sequence). V dropped 6 bases and J dropped 6; count of bases not matched to a gene: 5. DNA of the CDR3: TGTGCCAGCAGGAGACAGGGGGGCCCTGAAGCTTTCTTT. Encoded protein: CASRRQGGPEAFF.

This clonotype was detected only a few times. The chain couples TRBV20-1 to TRBJ2-1; a possible D gene is TRBD2 (6 bases). With 3 bases removed from V and 4 bases from J, the gap between germline ends came to 13 bases. The CDR3 is 14 residues long. CDR1 and CDR2 from the germline V gene are DFQATT and SNEGSKA (reference sequence). DNA for the CDR3: TGCAGTGCTAGCTCGGGCGGGACTTACAATGAGCAGTTCTTC. Translation gives CSASSGGTYNEQFF.

A few counts support this clonotype. The V gene is TRBV24-1, the J gene TRBJ2-1; D unresolved. The CDR3 has 15 amino acids. V lost 3 bases and J 8 bases, leaving 16 bases between the germline ends. Germline CDR1 is KGHDR and CDR2 is SFDVKD. CDR3 loop: CATSDPNKSYDEQFF. The CDR3 bases are TGTGCCACCAGTGATCCGAATAAGAGTTACGATGAGCAGTTCTTC.

This clonotype was counted a few times. Mismatch with germline at one junction end may stem from a read error. The chain couples TRBV6-5 to TRBJ1-1; 7 bases line up with TRBD1. There are 13 residues in the CDR3. Germline V lookup: CDR1 MNHEY, CDR2 SVGAGI. CDR3 residues: CASNPGGNAEAFF. CDR3 DNA: TGTGCCAGCAATCCAGGGGGGAACGCTGAAGCTTTCTTT.

The rearrangement uses TRBV9 and TRBJ1-1, with a weak D call TRBD1 (5 bases). This CDR3 is built from 16 residues. Germline lookup yields CDR1 SGDLS and CDR2 YYNGEE. The germline V and J ends were trimmed by 0 bases and 3 bases, with 15 bases remaining between them. In nucleotides, the CDR3 is TGTGCCAGCAGCGTAGCCGGGGGGAGGATGGACACTGAAGCTTTCTTT. Amino acid sequence: CASSVAGGRMDTEAFF.

V usage is TRBV5-1 and J usage is TRBJ1-2; D gene unclear. V was cut by 0 bases and J by 1 base, with 7 bases left in between. CDR3 length: 14 amino acids. The germline V gene encodes CDR1 SGHRS and CDR2 YFSETQ. The DNA for the CDR3 is TGCGCCAGCAGCTTGGAGGCCAATAACTATGGCTACACCTTC. It codes for CASSLEANNYGYTF.

The chain has TRBV12-3 or TRBV12-4 and TRBJ1-1; D gene ambiguous. The CDR3 runs 12 residues. Trimming removed 7 bases at V and 6 bases at J, with 12 bases between. The CDR3 bases are TGTGCCAGCATGCAGGTGGGGTCTGAAGCTTTCTTT. It specifies CASMQVGSEAFF.

This rearrangement joins TRBV20-1 to TRBJ1-1; 10 nucleotides match TRBD1. The V and J ends lost 2 bases and 1 base, in that order; junction bases with no gene match: 7. This CDR3 has 16 amino acids. The germline V gene encodes CDR1 DFQATT and CDR2 SNEGSKA (reference sequence). CDR3 in amino acids: CSARRQGALTNTEAFF. CDR3 bases: TGCAGTGCTAGAAGACAGGGGGCGCTTACGAACACTGAAGCTTTCTTT.

This clonotype was seen only a few times. The V gene is TRBV5-1, the J gene TRBJ2-1; TRBD1 agrees at 7 bases. CDR3 length: 13 amino acids. V lost 2 bases and J lost 9; bases outside the gene matches: 5. Germline-derived CDR1 and CDR2 are SGHRS and YFSETQ. The CDR3 loop reads CASSLQGPIEQFF. The CDR3 coding sequence is TGCGCCAGCAGCTTACAGGGGCCAATTGAGCAGTTCTTC.

This chain uses TRBV6-1 with TRBJ1-1, with a weak D call TRBD1 (5 bases). The germline V and J ends were trimmed by 5 bases and 1 base, with 20 bases remaining between them. The CDR3 runs to 17 residues. The germline gives CDR1 MNHNS, CDR2 SASEGT. The DNA of the CDR3 is TGTGCCAGCAGTCCCCGGGACGGCCTTTCCGGGAACACTGAAGCTTTCTTT. This translates into CASSPRDGLSGNTEAFF.

This clonotype has just one count. V gene TRBV19 combines with J gene TRBJ1-1; D remains ambiguous. The V gene lost 11 bases and the J gene lost 7 bases, with 14 bases spanning the gap. The CDR3 loop spans 11 amino acids. The germline V gene has CDR1 LNHDA and CDR2 SQIVND (reference sequence). Here the CDR3 reads CASLRNGEAFF. CDR3 nucleotide sequence: TGTGCCTCTCTACGCAATGGTGAAGCTTTCTTT.

This chain joins TRBV6-5 and TRBJ1-2; weak D call: TRBD1 (5 bases). Germline loops: CDR1 MNHEY, CDR2 SVGAGI. The CDR3 extends over 13 amino acids. V gave up 10 bases and J gave up 5 bases, with 17 bases separating them. The CDR3 nucleotides read TGTGCCACCAGGGTAGGGGTGTGGTATGGCTACACCTTC. Amino acids: CATRVGVWYGYTF.